The entry below describes one TCR beta chain. Produced via immunoSEQ multiplex PCR; TCRdb's table is partial and in-frame only. The repertoire holds 55,000 to 80,000 clones, with about 90% as singletons. Germline CDR1 is MNHEY and CDR2 is SMNVEV (reference sequence). V shed 8 bases, J shed 6 bases, and the junction held 7 bases outside the gene matches. CDR3 length equals 12 residues. This sample stems from a study of PD-L1 blockade in urothelial cancer. Time point described: pretreatment peripheral blood. The chain joins TRBV27 to TRBJ2-7, with TRBD1 matching 7 bases. The starting material was PBMCs, obtained around atezolizumab (anti-PD-L1) treatment. This clonotype was sampled from a man between 60 and 75 years old with urothelial cancer. The DNA of the CDR3 is TGTGCCAGCTTAGACAGGGCCGGCGAGCAGTACTTC. It specifies CASLDRAGEQYF.